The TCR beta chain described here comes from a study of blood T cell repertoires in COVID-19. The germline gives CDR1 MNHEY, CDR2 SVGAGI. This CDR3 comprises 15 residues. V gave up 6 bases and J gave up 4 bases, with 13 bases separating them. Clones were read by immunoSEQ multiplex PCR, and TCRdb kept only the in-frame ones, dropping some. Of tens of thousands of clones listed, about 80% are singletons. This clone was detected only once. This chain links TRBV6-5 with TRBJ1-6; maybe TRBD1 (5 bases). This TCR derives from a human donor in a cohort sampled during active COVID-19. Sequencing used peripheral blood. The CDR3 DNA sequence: TGTGCCAGCAGCGATAGACAGTTTTATAATTCACCCCTCCACTTT. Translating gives CASSDRQFYNSPLHF.